These 13 T cell receptor beta chains were all obtained from the same sample, sequenced in a study of T-cell reconstitution after alpha-beta-depleted transplantation in children. Unique molecular identifiers were used in preparing the TCRbeta library. A single record per CDR3 protein comes from TCRdb applying MiXCR to the PCR reads. The sample records approximately 350,000 distinct CDR3 sequences, over 9% being singletons. The input for sequencing was PBMCs from the stem cell graft donor, taken from the stem cell graft. The source is a human donor who donated a stem cell graft to a child with acute lymphoblastic leukemia.

This clonotype was seen a few times. This chain uses TRBV12-3 or TRBV12-4 with TRBJ1-6; D not certain. This CDR3 spans 15 amino acids. Trimming cost V 6 bases and J 9 bases, with 18 bases left between them. CDR3 bases: TGTGCCAGCAGCCCGACCCCTAAGACGGGTTCACCCCTCCACTTT. Its protein is CASSPTPKTGSPLHF.

This clonotype was seen many times. The chain is built from TRBV7-2 and TRBJ2-3; 12 positions agree with TRBD1. V lost 6 bases and J lost 14; bases outside the gene matches: 12. The CDR3 has 14 amino acids. The germline gives CDR1 SGHTA, CDR2 FQGNSA. The CDR3 is CASRDRGTGGTGYF. Here the CDR3 DNA reads TGTGCCAGCAGGGATCGCGGGACAGGGGGCACGGGGTATTTT.

The table lists this clonotype with many counts. The chain is built from TRBV20-1 and TRBJ2-7, with D unresolved. CDR1 is DFQATT and CDR2 is SNEGSKA in the germline V gene (reference sequence). CDR3 length: 13 amino acids. V dropped 0 bases and J dropped 7 bases, with 13 bases sitting between them. The CDR3 loop reads CSARDLQAREQYF. CDR3 nucleotide sequence: TGCAGTGCTAGAGATCTCCAGGCGCGAGAGCAGTACTTC.

The gene calls are TRBV27 and TRBJ2-7; perhaps TRBD2 as D (6 bases). V dropped 6 bases and J dropped 3 bases, with 12 bases sitting between them. The CDR3 contains 13 residues. Germline V CDR1 and CDR2: MNHEY, SMNVEV (reference sequence). The DNA for the CDR3 is TGTGCCAGCAGGGACTACCCAAACTACGAGCAGTACTTC. This sequence encodes CASRDYPNYEQYF.

This clonotype was counted a few times. This chain connects TRBV28 to TRBJ2-7, with a tentative D call TRBD1 (6 bases). In germline, CDR1 is MDHEN, CDR2 SYDVKM. This CDR3 has 12 residues. The V and J ends lost 5 bases and 3 bases respectively, with 8 bases between them. The chain's CDR3 is CASSTGIYEQYF. In nucleotides, the CDR3 is TGTGCCAGCAGTACAGGGATCTACGAGCAGTACTTC. Drawing the rest from reference TRBV28 and TRBJ2-7, the complete variable domain is DVKVTQSSRYLVKRTGEKVFLECVQDMDHENMFWYRQDPGLGLRLIYFSYDVKMKEKGDIPEGYSVSREKKERFSLILESASTNQTSMYLCASSTGIYEQYFGPGTRLTVT.

The CDR3 region has the DNA TGCAGTGCTGCCCCAAGGGGGCCCCCCTTCGAGCAGTACTTC. Residues: CSAAPRGPPFEQYF. V and J are TRBV20-1 and TRBJ2-7; TRBD1 matches at 7 bases. V was clipped by 5 bases and J by 6 bases; unmatched bases: 13. CDR3 size: 14 residues. Germline V gives CDR1 DFQATT, CDR2 SNEGSKA (reference sequence).

V and J are TRBV12-3 or TRBV12-4 and TRBJ1-1; D is perhaps TRBD1 (6 bases). V lost 3 bases, J lost 2 bases, and 10 bases lay in between. The CDR3 spans 14 residues. The CDR3 loop reads CASSLAGANTEAFF. The CDR3 DNA reads as TGTGCCAGCAGTTTGGCAGGGGCCAACACTGAAGCTTTCTTT.

The CDR3 region has the DNA TGTGCCAGCAGTTACTCCGTCTGGACTAGCGGGAGTAGATACGAGCAGTACTTC. Protein product: CASSYSVWTSGSRYEQYF. The chain links TRBV6-5 to TRBJ2-7; 13 nucleotides align to TRBD2. The CDR3 length is 18 residues. V lost 0 bases and J lost 4; bases outside the gene matches: 9. CDR1 and CDR2 from the germline V gene are MNHEY and SVGAGI.

This sequence joins TRBV5-5 and TRBJ2-3; either TRBD1 or TRBD2 may supply D (5 bases each). Between the trimmed V and J ends, which lost 4 bases and 0 bases, there was a span of 12 bases. CDR1 is SGHKS, CDR2 YYEKEE, per germline (reference sequence). The CDR3 sequence is 15 residues long. The chain's CDR3 is CASSRGGASTDTQYF. CDR3 bases: TGTGCCAGCAGCCGGGGTGGGGCTAGCACAGATACGCAGTATTTT.

This sequence joins TRBV5-1 and TRBJ2-5; D uncertain. Trimming shortened V by 6 bases and J by 2 bases, and 8 bases separated the two germline ends. The CDR3 covers 12 residues. Germline V gene lookup returns CDR1 SGHRS and CDR2 YFSETQ. Here the CDR3 DNA reads TGCGCCAGCATGGCTACTCAAGAGACCCAGTACTTC. It encodes CASMATQETQYF. Full variable domain (rest looked up from reference TRBV5-1 and TRBJ2-5): KAGVTQTPRYLIKTRGQQVTLSCSPISGHRSVSWYQQTPGQGLQFLFEYFSETQRNKGNFPGRFSGRQFSNSRSEMNVSTLELGDSALYLCASMATQETQYFGPGTRLLVL.

This clonotype was detected a few times. The CDR3 loop reads CASSLAVGAGELFF. The CDR3 nucleotides read TGTGCCAGCAGCTTAGCGGTGGGGGCCGGGGAGCTGTTTTTT. The chain joins TRBV7-8 to TRBJ2-2; D possibly matches TRBD1 or TRBD2 (5 bases each). Germline CDR1 and CDR2: SGHVS and FQNEAQ. This CDR3 region has 14 residues. V gave up 0 bases and J gave up 6 bases, with 8 bases separating them.

At least ten counts were recorded for this clonotype. The chain is built from TRBV6-2 or TRBV6-3 and TRBJ1-1; no definite D call. The CDR3 covers 16 residues. Germline assignment: CDR1 MNHEY and CDR2 SVGEGT. The V gene lost 0 bases and the J gene lost 0 bases, with 11 bases spanning the gap. The CDR3 loop is CASSYSTRQMNTEAFF. Here the CDR3 DNA reads TGTGCCAGCAGTTACTCGACGCGCCAGATGAACACTGAAGCTTTCTTT.

This clonotype occurred many times. The chain couples TRBV24-1 to TRBJ2-3; 7 bases match TRBD2. With 5 bases clipped from V and 0 bases from J, the junction kept 4 bases outside the gene matches. Germline V gives CDR1 KGHDR, CDR2 SFDVKD. The CDR3 has 15 residues. CDR3 in DNA: TGTGCCACCAGTGCCAGCGGGACTAGCACAGATACGCAGTATTTT. Translating gives CATSASGTSTDTQYF.